Described below is a single TCR beta chain sequence and its context. Antigen specificity is unknown. Trimming removed 3 bases from V and 4 bases from J, with 11 bases in between. The CDR3 totals 14 residues. Germline CDR1 is SGHRS and CDR2 is YFSETQ. The sample comes from a study of shared clonotypes between healthy human individuals. In the study overall: Serving as donors were two women and a few men, whose ages spanned 18 to 49. Study-wide results and limits: In contrast to clonotypes shared by all four donors, non-shared clonotypes had lower generation probabilities. It was observed that roughly 5.5% of naive CD4 clonotypes were shared across four donors.

Repertoires were generated with immunoSEQ multiplex PCR, while TCRdb's copy carries only in-frame clones and drops some. The data hold some 2.3 million clones, with 85% to 95% observed a single time. J is TRBJ2-1 and V is TRBV5-1; the D is unclear. This clonotype originated in a man aged 18 to 29 in good health. Some clones in this sample may be carry-over from other donors' samples. Input material: naive CD4+ T cells from PBMCs. This sample's subset: CD45RA+ positively selected. The CDR3 protein is CASSSEKGYNEQFF. The CDR3 DNA reads as TGCGCCAGCAGCTCCGAGAAAGGGTACAATGAGCAGTTCTTC.